These T cell receptor beta chains were read from a single sample in a study of blood T cells in healthy people across ages. TCRdb re-analysed the 5' RACE reads in MiXCR, keeping a single row per CDR3 protein. The data contain 920,000 or so distinct CDR3 sequences, 45% of them singletons. The sequencing sample was made of blood. The receptors were gathered from a woman aged 60-70 years in good health. Both conserved end residues are part of each CDR3. A D gene is named only where the DNA matches it firmly. Only some rows state a clone size, as once, few, many or a class for expanded clones.

V	D	J	size	DNA	CDR3
TRBV6-1	TRBD2	TRBJ2-7	NA	TGTGCCAGTGCCCGGGCGGCTAGCGGGAGCCTCTCCTACGAGCAGTACTTC	CASARAASGSLSYEQYF
TRBV27	NA	TRBJ2-7	NA	TGTGCCAGCAGCTTAAGCGGCACAGGGCGGGAGCAGTACTTC	CASSLSGTGREQYF
TRBV7-6	NA	TRBJ2-5	NA	TGTGCCAGCAGTTGGAGTGGGTCTCAAGAGACCCAGTACTTC	CASSWSGSQETQYF
TRBV4-1	NA	TRBJ2-3	NA	TGCGCCAGCAGCCAAGAACCAGGACCCTCGGGTGATACGCAGTATTTT	CASSQEPGPSGDTQYF
TRBV27	NA	TRBJ1-1	NA	TGTGCCAGCAGTTTCTGGGGTGGCTCTGAAGCTTTCTTT	CASSFWGGSEAFF
TRBV9	NA	TRBJ1-2	NA	TGTGCCAGCAGCTCTAGGGACGGAGACTATGGCTACACCTTC	CASSSRDGDYGYTF
TRBV7-9	NA	TRBJ2-6	once	TGTGCCAGCTTAGTCTCTGGGGCCAACGTCCTGACTTTC	CASLVSGANVLTF
TRBV20-1	TRBD1	TRBJ1-2	NA	TGCAGTGCTAGTCCGACAGGGGGAGGCTATGGCTACACCTTC	CSASPTGGGYGYTF
TRBV6-4	NA	TRBJ2-3	once	TGTGCCAGCAATGACGACCCAGATACGCAGTATTTT	CASNDDPDTQYF
TRBV10-3	TRBD1	TRBJ1-4	few	TGTGCCACAAGCCGGGACAGGAATGAAAAACTGTTTTTT	CATSRDRNEKLFF
TRBV10-3	NA	TRBJ1-1	NA	TGTGCCACGAATGATCAGGGAACTGAAGCTTTCTTT	CATNDQGTEAFF
TRBV5-1	NA	TRBJ2-3	few	TGCGCCAGCAGCTTCCTGGGGATCACAGATACGCAGTATTTT	CASSFLGITDTQYF
TRBV5-1	TRBD1	TRBJ2-3	once	TGCGCCGGCAGTATACAGACAGGGAGCACAGATACGCAGTATTTT	CAGSIQTGSTDTQYF
TRBV6-1	NA	TRBJ2-2	few	TGTGCCAGCAGTGAAAGACGCCCAGGGGATTACACCGGGGAGCTGTTTTTT	CASSERRPGDYTGELFF
TRBV29-1	NA	TRBJ2-7	few	TGCAGCGTTGAAGTGGAGGGAGACGAGCAGTACTTC	CSVEVEGDEQYF
TRBV12-3/TRBV12-4	NA	TRBJ2-7	many	TGTGCCAGCAGTTCGGGACGACCCGAGCAGTACTTC	CASSSGRPEQYF
TRBV20-1	NA	TRBJ2-1	NA	TGCAGTGCTAGGCTAGGACCAGCTAGGAATGAGCAGTTCTTC	CSARLGPARNEQFF
TRBV20-1	NA	TRBJ2-3	few	TGCAGTGCTAGAGTGTACGTGGCCTTCACAGATACGCAGTATTTT	CSARVYVAFTDTQYF
TRBV27	NA	TRBJ2-1	few	TGTGCCAGCACCAACCTCGGGACATCCTACAATGAGCAGTTCTTC	CASTNLGTSYNEQFF
TRBV11-2	NA	TRBJ2-5	few	TGTGCCAGCAGCGGACATTTCAGGGGACAAGAGACCCAGTACTTC	CASSGHFRGQETQYF
TRBV10-3	TRBD2	TRBJ2-5	few	TGTGCCATCAGTGAGTCGGCCCCTAGCGGGCTGGATAGGACCCAGTACTTC	CAISESAPSGLDRTQYF
TRBV6-5	TRBD2	TRBJ2-1	NA	TGTGCCAGCAGCCCGCTAGCGGGGGGGCACAATGAGCAGTTCTTC	CASSPLAGGHNEQFF
TRBV2	NA	TRBJ2-1	once	TGTGCCTCAAGTGGGGGCGGGTTAGGGGATGAGCAGTTCTTC	CASSGGGLGDEQFF
TRBV27	TRBD1	TRBJ2-4	NA	TGTGCCAGCAGTTCCCGGGACAGGGGAAACATTCAGTACTTC	CASSSRDRGNIQYF
TRBV20-1	NA	TRBJ1-1	NA	TGCAGTGCAGCGAACACTGAAGCTTTCTTT	CSAANTEAFF